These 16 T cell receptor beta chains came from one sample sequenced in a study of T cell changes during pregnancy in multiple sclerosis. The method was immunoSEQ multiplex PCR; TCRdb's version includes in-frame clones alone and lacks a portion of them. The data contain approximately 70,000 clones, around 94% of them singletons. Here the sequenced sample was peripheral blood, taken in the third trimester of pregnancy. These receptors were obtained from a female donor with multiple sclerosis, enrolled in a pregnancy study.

The CDR3 DNA is TGTGCCAGCAGCACCGGACTAGCGGGGGGTACCGGGGAGCTGTTTTTT. Its protein is CASSTGLAGGTGELFF. This chain joins TRBV5-6 and TRBJ2-2, with 14 bases that match TRBD2. This CDR3 is built from 16 residues. V shed 4 bases, J shed 5 bases, and the junction held 4 bases outside the gene matches. Germline CDR1 reads SGHDT; CDR2 reads YYEEEE.

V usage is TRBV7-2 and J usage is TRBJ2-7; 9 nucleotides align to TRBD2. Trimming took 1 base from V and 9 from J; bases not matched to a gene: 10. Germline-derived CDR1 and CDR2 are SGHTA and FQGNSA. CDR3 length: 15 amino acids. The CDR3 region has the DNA TGTGCCAGCAGCTTAGGGCGGGAGGGCCGGTTCGGGCAGTACTTC. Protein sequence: CASSLGREGRFGQYF.

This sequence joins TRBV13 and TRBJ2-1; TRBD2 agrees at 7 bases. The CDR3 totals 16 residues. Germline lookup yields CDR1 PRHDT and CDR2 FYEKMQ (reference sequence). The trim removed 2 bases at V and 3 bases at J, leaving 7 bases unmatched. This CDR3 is CASSLLSSGRYNEQFF. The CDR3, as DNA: TGTGCCAGCAGCTTACTTTCTAGCGGCCGCTACAATGAGCAGTTCTTC. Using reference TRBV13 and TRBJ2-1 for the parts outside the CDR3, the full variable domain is AAGVIQSPRHLIKEKRETATLKCYPIPRHDTVYWYQQGPGQDPQFLISFYEKMQSDKGSIPDRFSAQQFSDYHSELNMSSLELGDSALYFCASSLLSSGRYNEQFFGPGTRLTVL.

In DNA form, the CDR3 reads TGCGCCAGCAGCCCGGGACAGGGGTCCGGGGAGCTGTTTTTT. Protein: CASSPGQGSGELFF. The chain carries TRBV4-1 and TRBJ2-2; 10 nucleotides line up with TRBD1. The ends lost 4 bases at V and 6 bases at J; junction bases unmatched: 2. CDR3 length: 14 amino acids. From germline, CDR1 is MGHRA and CDR2 YSYEKL.

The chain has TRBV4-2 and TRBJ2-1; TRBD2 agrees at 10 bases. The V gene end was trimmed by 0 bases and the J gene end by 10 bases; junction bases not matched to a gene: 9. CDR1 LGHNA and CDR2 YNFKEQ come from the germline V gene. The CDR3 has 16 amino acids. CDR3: CASSQDPLAGAREQFF. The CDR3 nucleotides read TGTGCCAGCAGCCAAGATCCCCTAGCGGGAGCACGGGAGCAGTTCTTC.

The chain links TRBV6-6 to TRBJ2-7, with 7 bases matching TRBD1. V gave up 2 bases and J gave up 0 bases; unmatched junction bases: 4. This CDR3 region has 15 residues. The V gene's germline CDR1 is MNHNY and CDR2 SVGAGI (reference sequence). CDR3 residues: CASSYLRGNSYEQYF. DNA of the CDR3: TGTGCCAGCAGTTACCTCAGGGGGAACTCCTACGAGCAGTACTTC.

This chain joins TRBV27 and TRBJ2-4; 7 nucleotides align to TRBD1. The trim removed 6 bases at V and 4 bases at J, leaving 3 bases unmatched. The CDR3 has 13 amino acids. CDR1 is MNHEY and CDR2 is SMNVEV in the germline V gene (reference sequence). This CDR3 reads CASRNRGKNIQYF. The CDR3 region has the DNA TGTGCCAGCAGGAACAGGGGAAAAAACATTCAGTACTTC.

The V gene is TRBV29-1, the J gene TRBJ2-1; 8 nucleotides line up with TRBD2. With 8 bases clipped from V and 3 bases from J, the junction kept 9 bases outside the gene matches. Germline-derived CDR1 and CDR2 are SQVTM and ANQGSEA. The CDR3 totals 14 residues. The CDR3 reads CSFIAGSDYNEQFF. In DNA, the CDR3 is TGCAGCTTTATAGCGGGATCTGACTACAATGAGCAGTTCTTC.

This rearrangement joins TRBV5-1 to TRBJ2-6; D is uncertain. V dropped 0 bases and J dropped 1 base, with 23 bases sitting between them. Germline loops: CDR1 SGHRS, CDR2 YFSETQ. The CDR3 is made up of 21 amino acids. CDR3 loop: CASSLVVGRQPSGSGANVLTF. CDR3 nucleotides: TGCGCCAGCAGCTTGGTAGTCGGCAGGCAACCCTCTGGGTCTGGGGCCAACGTCCTGACTTTC.

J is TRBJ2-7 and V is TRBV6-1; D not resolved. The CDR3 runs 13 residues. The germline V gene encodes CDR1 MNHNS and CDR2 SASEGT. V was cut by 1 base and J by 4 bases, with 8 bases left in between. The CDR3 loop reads CASSEGPRYEQYF. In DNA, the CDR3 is TGTGCCAGCAGTGAAGGGCCCCGATACGAGCAGTACTTC.

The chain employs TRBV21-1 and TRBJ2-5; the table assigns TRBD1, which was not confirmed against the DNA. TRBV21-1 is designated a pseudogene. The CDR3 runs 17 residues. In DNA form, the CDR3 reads TGTGCCAGCAGCCTCTCGCCCCGGGACAGGGAAGGAGAGACCCAGTACTTC. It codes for CASSLSPRDREGETQYF.

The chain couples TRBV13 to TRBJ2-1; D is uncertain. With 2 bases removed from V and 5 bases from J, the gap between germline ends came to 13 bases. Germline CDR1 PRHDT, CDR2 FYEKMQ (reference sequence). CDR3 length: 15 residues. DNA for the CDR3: TGTGCCAGCAGCTTAAGAGGAGACCGCGACAATGAGCAGTTCTTC. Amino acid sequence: CASSLRGDRDNEQFF.

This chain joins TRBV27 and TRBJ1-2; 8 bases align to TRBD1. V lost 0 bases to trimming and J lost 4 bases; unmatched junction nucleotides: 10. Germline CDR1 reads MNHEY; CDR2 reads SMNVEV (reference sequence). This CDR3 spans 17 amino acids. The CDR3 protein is CASSLSGQGPFSYGYTF. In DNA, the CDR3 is TGTGCCAGCAGTTTATCAGGACAGGGACCATTTTCCTATGGCTACACCTTC.

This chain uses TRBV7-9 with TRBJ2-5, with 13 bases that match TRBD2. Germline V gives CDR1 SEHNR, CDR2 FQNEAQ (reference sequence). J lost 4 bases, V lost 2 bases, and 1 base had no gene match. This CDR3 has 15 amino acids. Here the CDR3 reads CASSLRLAGGETQYF. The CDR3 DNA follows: TGTGCCAGCAGCTTACGACTAGCGGGAGGAGAGACCCAGTACTTC.

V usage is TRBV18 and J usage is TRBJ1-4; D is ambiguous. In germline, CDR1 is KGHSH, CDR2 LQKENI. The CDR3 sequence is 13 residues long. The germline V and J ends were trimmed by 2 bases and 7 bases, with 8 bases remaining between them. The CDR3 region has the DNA TGTGCCAGCTCACCAGAGGTGGGTGAAAAACTGTTTTTT. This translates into CASSPEVGEKLFF.

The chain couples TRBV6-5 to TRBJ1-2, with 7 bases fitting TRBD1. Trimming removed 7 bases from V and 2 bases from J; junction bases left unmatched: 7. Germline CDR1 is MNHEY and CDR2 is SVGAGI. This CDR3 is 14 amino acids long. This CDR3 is CASTLNRGNYGYTF. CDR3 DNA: TGTGCCAGCACACTAAACAGGGGAAACTATGGCTACACCTTC.